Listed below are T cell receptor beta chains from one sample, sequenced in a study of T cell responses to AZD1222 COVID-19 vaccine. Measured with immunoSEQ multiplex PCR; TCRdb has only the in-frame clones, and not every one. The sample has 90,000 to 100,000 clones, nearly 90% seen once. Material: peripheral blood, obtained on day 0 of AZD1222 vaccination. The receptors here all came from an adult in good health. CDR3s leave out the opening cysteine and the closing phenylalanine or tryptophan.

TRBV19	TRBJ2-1	ASSILPGPRSGSYNEQF
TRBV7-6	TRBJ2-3	ASSLAAGLSTDTQY
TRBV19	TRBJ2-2	ASQGVGELF
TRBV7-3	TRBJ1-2	ASSLGGHSSGGYT
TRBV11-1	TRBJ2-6	ASSLRRFSGANVLT
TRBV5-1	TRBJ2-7	ASSPSGEPYEQY
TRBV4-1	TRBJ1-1	ASSQPAGNMNTEAF
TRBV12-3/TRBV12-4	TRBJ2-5	ATDVSGSETQY
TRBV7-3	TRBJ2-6	ASSPRDGTGVSGANVLT
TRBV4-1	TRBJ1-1	ASSQADRNTEAF
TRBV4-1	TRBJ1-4	ASSPGGESEKLF
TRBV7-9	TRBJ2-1	ASSTDRNQQF
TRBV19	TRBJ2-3	ASASGSKSTDTQY
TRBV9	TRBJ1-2	ASSPGGRGYT
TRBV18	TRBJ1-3	ASSRAAQSSGNTIY
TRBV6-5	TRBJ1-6	ASSYQGTNSPLH
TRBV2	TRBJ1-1	ASCGQVNTEAF
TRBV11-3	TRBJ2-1	ASSLVRERNEQF
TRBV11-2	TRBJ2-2	ASSSVKGTGELF
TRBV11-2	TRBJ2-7	ASSLDPPGQGRDEQY
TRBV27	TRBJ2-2	ASTVLAGGPGELF
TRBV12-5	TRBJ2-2	ASGLEGMEGTAGELF
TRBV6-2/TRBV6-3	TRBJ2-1	ASSIHPGRSTYNEQF